This TCR beta chain was captured by sequencing in a study of shared clonotypes between healthy human individuals. Germline-derived CDR1 and CDR2 are MRHNA and SNTAGT. The germline V and J ends were trimmed by 9 bases and 3 bases, with 13 bases remaining between them. The length of the CDR3 is 13 residues. This clone was detected ten times or more. Produced via immunoSEQ multiplex PCR; TCRdb's table is partial and in-frame only. The table has around 940,000 clones, 70% to 85% seen once; the top ten hold approximately 1.5%. The TCR was taken from a man between 18 and 35 years old in good health. The rearrangement joins TRBV6-4 to TRBJ2-3; D is tentatively TRBD1 or TRBD2 (5 bases each). The material sequenced was memory CD4+ T cells sorted from blood. Subset in this sample: CD45RA-negative fraction. The CDR3 DNA follows: TGTGCCAGGGGGGAGTCAGGGACAGATACGCAGTATTTT. It specifies CARGESGTDTQYF.